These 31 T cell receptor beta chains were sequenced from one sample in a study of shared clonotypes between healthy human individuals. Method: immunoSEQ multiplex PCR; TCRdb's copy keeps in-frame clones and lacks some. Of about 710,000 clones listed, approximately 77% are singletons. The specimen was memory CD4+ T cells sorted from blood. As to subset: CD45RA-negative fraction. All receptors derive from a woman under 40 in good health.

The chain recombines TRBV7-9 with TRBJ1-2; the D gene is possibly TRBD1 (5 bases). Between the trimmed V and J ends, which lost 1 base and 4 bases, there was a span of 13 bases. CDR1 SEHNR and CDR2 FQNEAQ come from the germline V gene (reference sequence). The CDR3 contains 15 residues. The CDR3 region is CASSLGAAGTYGYTF. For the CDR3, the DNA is TGTGCCAGCAGCTTAGGGGCGGCCGGGACCTATGGCTACACCTTC.

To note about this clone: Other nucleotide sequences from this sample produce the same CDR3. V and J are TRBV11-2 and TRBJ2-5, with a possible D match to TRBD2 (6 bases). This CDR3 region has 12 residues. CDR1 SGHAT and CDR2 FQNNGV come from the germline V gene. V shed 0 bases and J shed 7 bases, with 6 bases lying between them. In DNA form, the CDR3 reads TGTGCCAGCAGCTTAGAGCGGGGGACCCAGTACTTC. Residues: CASSLERGTQYF.

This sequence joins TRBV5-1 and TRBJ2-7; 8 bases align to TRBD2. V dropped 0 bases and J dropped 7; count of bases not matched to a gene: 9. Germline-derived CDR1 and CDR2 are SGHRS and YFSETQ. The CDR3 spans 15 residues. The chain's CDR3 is CASSLEGLGIEEQYF. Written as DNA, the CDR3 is TGCGCCAGCAGCTTGGAGGGACTAGGTATCGAGGAGCAGTACTTC.

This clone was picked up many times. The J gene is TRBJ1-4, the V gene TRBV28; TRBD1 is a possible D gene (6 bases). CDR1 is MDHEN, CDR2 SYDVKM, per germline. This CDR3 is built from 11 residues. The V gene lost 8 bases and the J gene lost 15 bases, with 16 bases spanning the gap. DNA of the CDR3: TGTGCCAGCCATTCCAGGGGCTTGGTGTTTTTT. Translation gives CASHSRGLVFF.

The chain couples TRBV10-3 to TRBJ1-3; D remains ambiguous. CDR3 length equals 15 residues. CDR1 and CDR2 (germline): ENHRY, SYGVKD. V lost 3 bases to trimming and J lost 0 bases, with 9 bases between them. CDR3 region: CAISDLAHSGNTIYF. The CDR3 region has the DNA TGTGCCATCAGTGACCTAGCGCACTCTGGAAACACCATATATTTT.

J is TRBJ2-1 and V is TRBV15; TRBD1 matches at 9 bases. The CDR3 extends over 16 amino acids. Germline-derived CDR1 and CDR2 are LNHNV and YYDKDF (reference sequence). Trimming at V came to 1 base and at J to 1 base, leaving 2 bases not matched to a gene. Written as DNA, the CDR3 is TGTGCCACCAGCAGAGGGGGACAGGGATCCTACAATGAGCAGTTCTTC. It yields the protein CATSRGGQGSYNEQFF. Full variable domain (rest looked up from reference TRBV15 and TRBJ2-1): DAMVIQNPRYQVTQFGKPVTLSCSQTLNHNVMYWYQQKSSQAPKLLFHYYDKDFNNEADTPDNFQSRRPNTSFCFLDIRSPGLGDTAMYLCATSRGGQGSYNEQFFGPGTRLTVL.

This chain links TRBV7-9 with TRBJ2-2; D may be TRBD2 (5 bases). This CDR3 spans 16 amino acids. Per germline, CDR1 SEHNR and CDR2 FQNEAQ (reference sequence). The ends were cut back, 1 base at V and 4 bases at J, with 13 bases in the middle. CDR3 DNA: TGTGCCAGCAGCTTAGGTGGTAGAGGGATCACCGGGGAGCTGTTTTTT. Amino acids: CASSLGGRGITGELFF.

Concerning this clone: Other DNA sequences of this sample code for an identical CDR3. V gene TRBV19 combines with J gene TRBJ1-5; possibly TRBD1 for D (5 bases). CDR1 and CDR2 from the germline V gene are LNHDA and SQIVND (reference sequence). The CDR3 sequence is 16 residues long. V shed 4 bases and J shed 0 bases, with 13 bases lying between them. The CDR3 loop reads CASSTRQPYSNQPQHF. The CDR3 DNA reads TGTGCCAGTAGTACACGACAGCCGTATAGCAATCAGCCCCAGCATTTT.

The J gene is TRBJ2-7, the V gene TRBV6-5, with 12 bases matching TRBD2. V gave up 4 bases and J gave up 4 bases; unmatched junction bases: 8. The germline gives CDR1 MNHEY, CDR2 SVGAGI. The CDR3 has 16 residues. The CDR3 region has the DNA TGTGCCAGCAGTTCGGAGCGGACTAGCGGGATTTACGAGCAGTACTTC. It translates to CASSSERTSGIYEQYF.

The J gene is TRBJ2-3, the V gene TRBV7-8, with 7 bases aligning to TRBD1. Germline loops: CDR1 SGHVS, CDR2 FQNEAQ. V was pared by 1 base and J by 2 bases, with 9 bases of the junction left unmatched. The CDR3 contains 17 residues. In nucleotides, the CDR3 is TGTGCCAGCAGCTTAGACACCGGGACAGCACTCACAGATACGCAGTATTTT. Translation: CASSLDTGTALTDTQYF.

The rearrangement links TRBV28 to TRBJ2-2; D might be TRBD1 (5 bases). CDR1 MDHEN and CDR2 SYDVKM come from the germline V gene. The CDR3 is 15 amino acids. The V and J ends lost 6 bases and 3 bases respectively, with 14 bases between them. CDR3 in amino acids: CASSLRAGYTGELFF. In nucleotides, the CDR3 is TGTGCCAGCAGCCTCCGGGCAGGGTACACCGGGGAGCTGTTTTTT.

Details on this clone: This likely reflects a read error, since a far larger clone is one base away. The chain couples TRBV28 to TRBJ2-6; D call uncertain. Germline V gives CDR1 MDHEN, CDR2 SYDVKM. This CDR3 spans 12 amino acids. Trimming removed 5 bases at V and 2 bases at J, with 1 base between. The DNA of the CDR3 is TGTGCCAGCAGTCCTGGGGCCAACGTCCTGACTTTC. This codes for CASSPGANVLTF.

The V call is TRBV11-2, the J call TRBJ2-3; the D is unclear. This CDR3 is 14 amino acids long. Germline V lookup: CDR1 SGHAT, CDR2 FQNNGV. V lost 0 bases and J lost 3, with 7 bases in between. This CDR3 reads CASSLDLRTDTQYF. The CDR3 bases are TGTGCCAGCAGCTTAGATTTACGGACAGATACGCAGTATTTT.

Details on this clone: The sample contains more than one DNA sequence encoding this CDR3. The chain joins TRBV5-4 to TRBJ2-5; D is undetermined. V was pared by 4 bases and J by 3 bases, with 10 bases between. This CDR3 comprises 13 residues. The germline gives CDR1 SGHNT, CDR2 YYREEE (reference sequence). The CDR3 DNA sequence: TGTGCCAGCAGCCTGGAGAGTGAAGAGACCCAGTACTTC. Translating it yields CASSLESEETQYF.

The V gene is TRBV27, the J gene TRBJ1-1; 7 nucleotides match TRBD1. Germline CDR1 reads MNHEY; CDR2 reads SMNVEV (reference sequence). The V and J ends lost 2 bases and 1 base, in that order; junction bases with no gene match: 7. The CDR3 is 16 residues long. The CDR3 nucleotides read TGTGCCAGCAGTTTAGGACCGGGACAGCAGAACACTGAAGCTTTCTTT. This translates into CASSLGPGQQNTEAFF.

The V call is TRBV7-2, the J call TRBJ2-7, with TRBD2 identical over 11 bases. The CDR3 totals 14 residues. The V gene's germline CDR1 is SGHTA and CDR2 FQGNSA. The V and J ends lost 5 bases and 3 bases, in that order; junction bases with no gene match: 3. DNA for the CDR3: TGTGCCAGCAGCGGGGGACTAGCGGACTACGAGCAGTACTTC. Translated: CASSGGLADYEQYF.

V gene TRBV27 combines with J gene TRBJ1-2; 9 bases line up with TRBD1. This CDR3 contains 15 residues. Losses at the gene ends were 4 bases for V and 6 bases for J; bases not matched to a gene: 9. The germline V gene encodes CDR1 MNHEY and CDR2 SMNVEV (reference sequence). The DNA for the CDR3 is TGTGCCAGCAGTTCTACGGGGACAGGGTTGAATGGCTACACCTTC. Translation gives CASSSTGTGLNGYTF.

The CDR3 is CASSSSGRYEQYF. CDR3 in DNA: TGTGCCAGCAGCTCGAGCGGGAGATACGAGCAGTACTTC. This chain links TRBV7-9 with TRBJ2-7; 8 bases line up with TRBD2. The CDR3 extends over 13 amino acids. From germline, CDR1 is SEHNR and CDR2 FQNEAQ (reference sequence). V shed 4 bases and J 4 bases; nucleotides not matched to a gene: 3.

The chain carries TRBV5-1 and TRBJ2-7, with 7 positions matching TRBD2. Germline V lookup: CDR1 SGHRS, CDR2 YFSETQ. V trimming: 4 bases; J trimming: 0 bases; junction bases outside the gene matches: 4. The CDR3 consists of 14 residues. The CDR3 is CASSGDYSSYEQYF. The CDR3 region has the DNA TGCGCCAGCAGCGGGGACTATAGCTCCTACGAGCAGTACTTC.

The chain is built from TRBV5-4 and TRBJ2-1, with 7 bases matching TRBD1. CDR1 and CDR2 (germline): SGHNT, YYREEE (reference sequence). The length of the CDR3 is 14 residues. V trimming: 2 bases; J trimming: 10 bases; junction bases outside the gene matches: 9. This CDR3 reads CASSFRDSLSEQFF. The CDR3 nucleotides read TGTGCCAGCAGCTTCCGGGACAGTCTTTCAGAGCAGTTCTTC. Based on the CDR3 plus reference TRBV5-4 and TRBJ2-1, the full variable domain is ETGVTQSPTHLIKTRGQQVTLRCSSQSGHNTVSWYQQALGQGPQFIFQYYREEENGRGNFPPRFSGLQFPNYSSELNVNALELDDSALYLCASSFRDSLSEQFFGPGTRLTVL.

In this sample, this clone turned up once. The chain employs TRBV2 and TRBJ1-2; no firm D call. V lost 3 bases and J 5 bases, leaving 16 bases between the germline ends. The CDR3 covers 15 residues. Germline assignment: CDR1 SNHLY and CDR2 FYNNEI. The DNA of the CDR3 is TGTGCCAGCAGTGAGAAGGACCTGGGAGCTTATGGCTACACCTTC. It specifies CASSEKDLGAYGYTF.

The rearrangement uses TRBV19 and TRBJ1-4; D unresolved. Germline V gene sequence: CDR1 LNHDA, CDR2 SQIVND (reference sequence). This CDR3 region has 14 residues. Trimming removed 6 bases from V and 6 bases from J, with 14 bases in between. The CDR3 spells CASRMRHQDEKLFF. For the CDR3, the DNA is TGTGCCAGTAGAATGAGACATCAAGATGAAAAACTGTTTTTT.

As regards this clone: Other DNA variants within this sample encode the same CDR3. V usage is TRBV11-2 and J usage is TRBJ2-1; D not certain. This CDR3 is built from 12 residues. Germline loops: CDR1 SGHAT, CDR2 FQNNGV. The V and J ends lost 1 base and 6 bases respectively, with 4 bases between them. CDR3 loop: CASSLAGNEQFF. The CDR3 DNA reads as TGTGCCAGCAGCTTAGCTGGCAATGAGCAGTTCTTC.

This CDR3 is CASSSEGGSLAFF. The CDR3 nucleotides read TGCGCCAGCAGCTCCGAGGGGGGGAGTTTAGCTTTCTTT. The chain uses TRBV5-1 and TRBJ1-1, with a weak D call TRBD1 (6 bases). The CDR3 runs to 13 residues. Trimming pared 3 bases from V and 10 bases from J, leaving 16 bases between. Germline assignment: CDR1 SGHRS and CDR2 YFSETQ. The variable domain in full, completed from reference TRBV5-1 and TRBJ1-1, reads KAGVTQTPRYLIKTRGQQVTLSCSPISGHRSVSWYQQTPGQGLQFLFEYFSETQRNKGNFPGRFSGRQFSNSRSEMNVSTLELGDSALYLCASSSEGGSLAFFGQGTRLTVV.

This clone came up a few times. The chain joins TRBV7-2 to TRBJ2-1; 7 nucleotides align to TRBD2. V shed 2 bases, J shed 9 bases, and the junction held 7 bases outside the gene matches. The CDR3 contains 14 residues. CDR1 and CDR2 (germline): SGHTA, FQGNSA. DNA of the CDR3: TGTGCCAGCAGCTTACAGCGGGATTCGGGTGAGCAGTTCTTC. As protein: CASSLQRDSGEQFF.

CDR3 in amino acids: CSGDSNYEQYF. The CDR3 nucleotides read TGCAGTGGGGACAGTAACTACGAGCAGTACTTC. The chain couples TRBV20-1 to TRBJ2-7; TRBD1 aligns across 7 bases. The germline gives CDR1 DFQATT, CDR2 SNEGSKA (reference sequence). V was clipped by 7 bases and J by 3 bases; unmatched bases: 3. CDR3 length: 11 amino acids.

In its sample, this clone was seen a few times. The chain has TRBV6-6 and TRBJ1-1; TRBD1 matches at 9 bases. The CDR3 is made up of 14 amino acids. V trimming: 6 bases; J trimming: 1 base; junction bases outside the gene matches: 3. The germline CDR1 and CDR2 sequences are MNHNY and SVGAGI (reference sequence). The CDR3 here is CASRKGQGNTEAFF. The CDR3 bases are TGTGCCAGCAGAAAGGGACAGGGGAACACTGAAGCTTTCTTT.

DNA for the CDR3: TGTGCCAGCGCCCCTTTAGAGGGGAACACCGGGGAGCTGTTTTTT. Amino acid sequence: CASAPLEGNTGELFF. This chain connects TRBV18 to TRBJ2-2; possibly TRBD2 for D (5 bases). Trimming cost V 8 bases and J 1 base, with 14 bases left between them. CDR1 is KGHSH and CDR2 is LQKENI in the germline V gene. There are 15 residues in the CDR3.

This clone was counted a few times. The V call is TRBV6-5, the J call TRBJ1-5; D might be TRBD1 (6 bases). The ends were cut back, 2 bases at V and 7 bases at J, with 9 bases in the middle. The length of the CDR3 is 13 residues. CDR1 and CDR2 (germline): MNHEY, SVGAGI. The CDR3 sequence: CASSYEGGQPQHF. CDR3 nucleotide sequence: TGTGCCAGCAGTTACGAGGGGGGCCAGCCCCAGCATTTT.

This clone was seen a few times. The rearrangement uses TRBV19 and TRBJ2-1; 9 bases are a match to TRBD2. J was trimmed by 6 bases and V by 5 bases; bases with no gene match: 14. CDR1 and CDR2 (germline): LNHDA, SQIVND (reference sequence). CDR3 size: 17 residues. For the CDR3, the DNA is TGTGCCAGTAGTCCTACAACTATAGCGGGAGTACCCAATGAGCAGTTCTTC. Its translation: CASSPTTIAGVPNEQFF.

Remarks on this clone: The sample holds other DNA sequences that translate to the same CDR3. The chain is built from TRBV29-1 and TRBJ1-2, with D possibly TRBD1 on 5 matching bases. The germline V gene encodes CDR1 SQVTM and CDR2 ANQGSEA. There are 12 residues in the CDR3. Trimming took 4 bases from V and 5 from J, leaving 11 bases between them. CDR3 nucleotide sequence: TGCAGCGTTGGGGGGACGGCTTATGGCTACACCTTC. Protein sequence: CSVGGTAYGYTF.